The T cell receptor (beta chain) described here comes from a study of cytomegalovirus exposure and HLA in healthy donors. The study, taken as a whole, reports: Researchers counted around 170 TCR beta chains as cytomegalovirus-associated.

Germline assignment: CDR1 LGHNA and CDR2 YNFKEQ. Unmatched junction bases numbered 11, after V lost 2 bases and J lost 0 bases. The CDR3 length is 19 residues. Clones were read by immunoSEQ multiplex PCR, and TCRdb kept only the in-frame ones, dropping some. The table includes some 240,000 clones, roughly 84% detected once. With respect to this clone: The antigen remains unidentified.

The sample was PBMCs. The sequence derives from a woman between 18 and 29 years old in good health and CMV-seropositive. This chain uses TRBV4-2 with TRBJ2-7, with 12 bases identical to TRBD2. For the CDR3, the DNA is TGTGCCAGCAGCCAACTCCCCGGGACTAGCGGGCCCACCTCCTACGAGCAGTACTTC. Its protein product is CASSQLPGTSGPTSYEQYF.